The 23 T cell receptor beta chains presented below share a single source sample, sequenced in a study of CD8 T cells in ankylosing spondylitis. A single record per CDR3 protein comes from TCRdb applying MiXCR to the 5' RACE reads. The top ten hold 6.5% to 7% of the sample, which has around 230,000 distinct CDR3 sequences, 8.6% seen once. Sequenced sample: blood, either unsorted or a sorted T cell fraction (not recorded which). The origin of the receptors is a male donor with ankylosing spondylitis or in good health (not recorded which).

Many counts were recorded for this clonotype. The chain employs TRBV6-2 or TRBV6-3 and TRBJ1-2, with 8 positions matching TRBD1. CDR3 length: 14 residues. Trimming at V came to 6 bases and at J to 3 bases, leaving 6 bases not matched to a gene. The germline gives CDR1 MNHEY, CDR2 SVGEGT. CDR3 nucleotides: TGTGCCAGCAGACCCGACAGGGGTGACTATGGCTACACCTTC. This encodes CASRPDRGDYGYTF.

This clonotype was detected many times. The J gene is TRBJ2-1, the V gene TRBV12-3 or TRBV12-4; D is ambiguous. V lost 3 bases to trimming and J lost 5 bases, with 11 bases between them. This CDR3 is built from 14 residues. This CDR3 is CASSFYGGDNEQFF. The CDR3 DNA reads TGTGCCAGCAGTTTTTACGGCGGAGACAATGAGCAGTTCTTC.

The chain uses TRBV7-9 and TRBJ2-7; D is perhaps TRBD1 (6 bases). Trimming stripped 1 base from V and 7 bases from J, with 14 bases between. The CDR3 length is 14 residues. Per the germline V gene, CDR1 is SEHNR and CDR2 is FQNEAQ (reference sequence). CDR3 bases: TGTGCCAGCAGCTTAGACCAGGGGCCCAAAGAGCAGTACTTC. This translates into CASSLDQGPKEQYF.

This clonotype has at least ten counts. The V and J genes are TRBV29-1 and TRBJ1-1, with 7 bases matching TRBD1. The CDR3 contains 12 residues. Germline V gene sequence: CDR1 SQVTM, CDR2 ANQGSEA. The DNA of the CDR3 is TGCGGGGGACAGCGCTCGAACACTGAAGCTTTCTTT. Protein: CGGQRSNTEAFF. Variable domain in full (rest from reference TRBV29-1 and TRBJ1-1): SAVISQKPSRDICQRGTSLTIQCQVDSQVTMMFWYRQQPGQSLTLIATANQGSEATYESGFVIDKFPISRPNLTFSTLTVSNMSPEDSSIYLCGGQRSNTEAFFGQGTRLTVV.

This clonotype was observed many times. The chain recombines TRBV10-3 with TRBJ2-2; 8 bases match TRBD2. From germline, CDR1 is ENHRY and CDR2 SYGVKD. The CDR3 has 15 amino acids. J lost 8 bases, V lost 6 bases, and 11 bases had no gene match. The CDR3 reads CAISPAGAGHGELFF. CDR3 DNA sequence: TGTGCCATCAGCCCAGCGGGAGCGGGGCATGGGGAGCTGTTTTTT.

This clonotype was found many times. A junction boundary mismatches the germline segment, possibly from a read error. This chain links TRBV5-6 with TRBJ2-5; D unclear. Germline V lookup: CDR1 SGHDT, CDR2 YYEEEE. This CDR3 contains 14 residues. CDR3 nucleotide sequence: TGTGCCAGCAGCTTGGTGGCTGCTCAAGGGACCCAGTACTTC. It translates to CASSLVAAQGTQYF.

This clonotype came up many times. The chain links TRBV27 to TRBJ2-7; D might be TRBD2 (7 bases). This CDR3 comprises 14 residues. Trimming stripped 9 bases from V and 0 bases from J, with 15 bases between. Looked up from germline, CDR1 is MNHEY and CDR2 is SMNVEV (reference sequence). The CDR3 loop is CASRGDYDSYEQYF. The CDR3 nucleotides read TGTGCCAGTAGGGGGGACTATGACTCCTACGAGCAGTACTTC.

This clonotype was seen ten or more times. J is TRBJ2-7 and V is TRBV29-1; D is unclear. CDR1 SQVTM and CDR2 ANQGSEA come from the germline V gene. The CDR3 is made up of 12 amino acids. V was pared by 4 bases and J by 6 bases, with 13 bases between. The CDR3 protein is CSVGFNGPEQYF. The CDR3, as DNA: TGCAGCGTTGGTTTCAATGGTCCCGAGCAGTACTTC.

Ten or more counts support this clonotype. V gene TRBV7-8 combines with J gene TRBJ2-2; 9 bases fit TRBD1. J lost 7 bases, V lost 6 bases, and 9 bases had no gene match. This CDR3 is 15 amino acids long. From germline, CDR1 is SGHVS and CDR2 FQNEAQ. CDR3 loop: CASRPGQGGNGELFF. In nucleotides, the CDR3 is TGTGCCAGCAGGCCGGGACAGGGTGGTAACGGGGAGCTGTTTTTT.

This clonotype was observed at least ten times. The V call is TRBV12-3 or TRBV12-4, the J call TRBJ1-1, with D maybe TRBD1 (5 bases). V lost 7 bases, J lost 5 bases, and 14 bases lay in between. This CDR3 has 13 amino acids. CDR3: CASTLAGSTEAFF. The CDR3 region has the DNA TGTGCCAGCACCTTAGCAGGGTCTACTGAAGCTTTCTTT.

This clonotype was detected ten times or more. CDR3 nucleotides: TGCAGTGCTAGACGATTAGGACTAGCCGCCTACGAGCAGTACTTC. This encodes CSARRLGLAAYEQYF. The rearrangement joins TRBV20-1 to TRBJ2-7; 8 bases map to TRBD2. Germline loops: CDR1 DFQATT, CDR2 SNEGSKA (reference sequence). The junction had 8 bases not matched to a gene; V was cut back by 2 bases and J by 2 bases. This CDR3 region has 15 residues.

This clonotype was picked up many times. The chain recombines TRBV7-2 with TRBJ2-4; TRBD2 matches at 7 bases. The V gene end was trimmed by 5 bases and the J gene end by 3 bases; junction bases not matched to a gene: 7. CDR1 SGHTA and CDR2 FQGNSA come from the germline V gene. The CDR3 runs to 15 residues. The CDR3 coding sequence is TGTGCCAGCAGCCGCCGGGACTACTACAAAAACATTCAGTACTTC. This codes for CASSRRDYYKNIQYF.

In this sample, this clonotype turned up many times. The chain has TRBV6-1 and TRBJ1-1; no reliable D call. This CDR3 is 15 amino acids long. CDR1 is MNHNS and CDR2 is SASEGT in the germline V gene. V shed 7 bases and J shed 1 base, with 16 bases lying between them. CDR3 sequence: CASTGTANTNTEAFF. CDR3 sequence (DNA): TGTGCCAGCACGGGCACAGCAAATACGAACACTGAAGCTTTCTTT.

In its sample, this clonotype was seen many times. This chain links TRBV6-4 with TRBJ2-3; D possibly corresponds to TRBD2 (5 bases). CDR3 length equals 14 residues. Germline V CDR1 and CDR2: MRHNA, SNTAGT. Trimming shortened V by 10 bases and J by 2 bases, and 16 bases separated the two germline ends. The chain's CDR3 is CATSEGEPTDTQYF. DNA of the CDR3: TGTGCCACCTCAGAGGGAGAGCCCACAGATACGCAGTATTTT.

This clonotype was observed a few times. This sequence joins TRBV5-1 and TRBJ2-6; D call uncertain. Trimming stripped 7 bases from V and 2 bases from J, with 4 bases between. The germline V gene encodes CDR1 SGHRS and CDR2 YFSETQ. This CDR3 comprises 12 residues. For the CDR3, the DNA is TGCGCCAGCGGACCTGGGGCCAACGTCCTGACTTTC. This translates into CASGPGANVLTF.

This clonotype was detected ten times or more. The V and J genes are TRBV24-1 and TRBJ2-1; TRBD2 matches 14 bases. This CDR3 region has 16 residues. The V and J ends lost 4 bases and 4 bases, in that order; junction bases with no gene match: 2. Germline CDR1 and CDR2: KGHDR and SFDVKD. The CDR3 region is CATSDWTSGRYNEQFF. The CDR3 DNA follows: TGTGCCACCAGTGACTGGACTAGCGGGAGGTACAATGAGCAGTTCTTC.

This clonotype was recorded at least ten times. V is TRBV20-1 and J is TRBJ1-2, with 7 bases aligning to TRBD1. Trimming at V came to 7 bases and at J to 4 bases, leaving 6 bases not matched to a gene. This CDR3 is built from 12 residues. Germline CDR1 and CDR2: DFQATT and SNEGSKA (reference sequence). The CDR3 here is CSVKTGSYGYTF. The CDR3 nucleotides read TGCAGTGTCAAGACAGGGAGCTATGGCTACACCTTC.

This clonotype came up a few times. The rearrangement joins TRBV7-3 to TRBJ2-4; D remains unclear. The CDR3 is 13 amino acids. V was shortened by 2 bases and J by 8 bases, with 10 bases between the two germline ends. Per the germline V gene, CDR1 is SGHTA and CDR2 is FQGTGA. CDR3 DNA sequence: TGTGCCAGCAGCTTACGGGCTGGTGACATTCAGTACTTC. Translation gives CASSLRAGDIQYF.

This clonotype has ten or more counts. This rearrangement joins TRBV20-1 to TRBJ1-5, with D perhaps matching TRBD1 (6 bases). CDR3 length: 12 amino acids. Trimming cost V 3 bases and J 7 bases, with 10 bases left between them. The germline V gene has CDR1 DFQATT and CDR2 SNEGSKA (reference sequence). CDR3 DNA: TGCAGTGCTAGTCCAACAGGGCAGCCCCAGCATTTT. It codes for CSASPTGQPQHF.

This clonotype was detected only a few times. The chain uses TRBV27 and TRBJ1-2; TRBD1 is a possible D gene (5 bases). From germline, CDR1 is MNHEY and CDR2 SMNVEV (reference sequence). Trimming removed 5 bases from V and 4 bases from J, with 14 bases in between. The CDR3 is 14 residues long. The CDR3 region has the DNA TGTGCCAGCAGTCCGCAGTGGGGACCCTATGGCTACACCTTC. Protein: CASSPQWGPYGYTF.

A few counts support this clonotype. The chain employs TRBV20-1 and TRBJ2-1; no definite D call. CDR3 length: 13 amino acids. Germline V lookup: CDR1 DFQATT, CDR2 SNEGSKA (reference sequence). V lost 5 bases and J lost 3, with 11 bases in between. The CDR3 protein is CSAHRNFYNEQFF. CDR3 nucleotides: TGCAGTGCTCACCGGAATTTCTACAATGAGCAGTTCTTC.

This clonotype was counted ten times or more. The CDR3 sequence is CASSLVRRENTGELFF. CDR3 nucleotide sequence: TGCGCCAGCAGCTTGGTCCGGCGGGAGAACACCGGGGAGCTGTTTTTT. The gene calls are TRBV5-1 and TRBJ2-2, with D possibly being TRBD2 (6 bases). The germline V gene encodes CDR1 SGHRS and CDR2 YFSETQ. This CDR3 is 16 amino acids long. V was cut by 0 bases and J by 1 base, with 10 bases left in between.

This clonotype turned up a few times. The chain couples TRBV12-3 or TRBV12-4 to TRBJ2-2, with D possibly being TRBD1 (5 bases). The CDR3 extends over 14 amino acids. V gave up 6 bases and J gave up 7 bases, with 15 bases separating them. CDR3 sequence: CASRIQGLGGELFF. In DNA, the CDR3 is TGTGCCAGCAGAATCCAGGGTTTGGGCGGGGAGCTGTTTTTT.